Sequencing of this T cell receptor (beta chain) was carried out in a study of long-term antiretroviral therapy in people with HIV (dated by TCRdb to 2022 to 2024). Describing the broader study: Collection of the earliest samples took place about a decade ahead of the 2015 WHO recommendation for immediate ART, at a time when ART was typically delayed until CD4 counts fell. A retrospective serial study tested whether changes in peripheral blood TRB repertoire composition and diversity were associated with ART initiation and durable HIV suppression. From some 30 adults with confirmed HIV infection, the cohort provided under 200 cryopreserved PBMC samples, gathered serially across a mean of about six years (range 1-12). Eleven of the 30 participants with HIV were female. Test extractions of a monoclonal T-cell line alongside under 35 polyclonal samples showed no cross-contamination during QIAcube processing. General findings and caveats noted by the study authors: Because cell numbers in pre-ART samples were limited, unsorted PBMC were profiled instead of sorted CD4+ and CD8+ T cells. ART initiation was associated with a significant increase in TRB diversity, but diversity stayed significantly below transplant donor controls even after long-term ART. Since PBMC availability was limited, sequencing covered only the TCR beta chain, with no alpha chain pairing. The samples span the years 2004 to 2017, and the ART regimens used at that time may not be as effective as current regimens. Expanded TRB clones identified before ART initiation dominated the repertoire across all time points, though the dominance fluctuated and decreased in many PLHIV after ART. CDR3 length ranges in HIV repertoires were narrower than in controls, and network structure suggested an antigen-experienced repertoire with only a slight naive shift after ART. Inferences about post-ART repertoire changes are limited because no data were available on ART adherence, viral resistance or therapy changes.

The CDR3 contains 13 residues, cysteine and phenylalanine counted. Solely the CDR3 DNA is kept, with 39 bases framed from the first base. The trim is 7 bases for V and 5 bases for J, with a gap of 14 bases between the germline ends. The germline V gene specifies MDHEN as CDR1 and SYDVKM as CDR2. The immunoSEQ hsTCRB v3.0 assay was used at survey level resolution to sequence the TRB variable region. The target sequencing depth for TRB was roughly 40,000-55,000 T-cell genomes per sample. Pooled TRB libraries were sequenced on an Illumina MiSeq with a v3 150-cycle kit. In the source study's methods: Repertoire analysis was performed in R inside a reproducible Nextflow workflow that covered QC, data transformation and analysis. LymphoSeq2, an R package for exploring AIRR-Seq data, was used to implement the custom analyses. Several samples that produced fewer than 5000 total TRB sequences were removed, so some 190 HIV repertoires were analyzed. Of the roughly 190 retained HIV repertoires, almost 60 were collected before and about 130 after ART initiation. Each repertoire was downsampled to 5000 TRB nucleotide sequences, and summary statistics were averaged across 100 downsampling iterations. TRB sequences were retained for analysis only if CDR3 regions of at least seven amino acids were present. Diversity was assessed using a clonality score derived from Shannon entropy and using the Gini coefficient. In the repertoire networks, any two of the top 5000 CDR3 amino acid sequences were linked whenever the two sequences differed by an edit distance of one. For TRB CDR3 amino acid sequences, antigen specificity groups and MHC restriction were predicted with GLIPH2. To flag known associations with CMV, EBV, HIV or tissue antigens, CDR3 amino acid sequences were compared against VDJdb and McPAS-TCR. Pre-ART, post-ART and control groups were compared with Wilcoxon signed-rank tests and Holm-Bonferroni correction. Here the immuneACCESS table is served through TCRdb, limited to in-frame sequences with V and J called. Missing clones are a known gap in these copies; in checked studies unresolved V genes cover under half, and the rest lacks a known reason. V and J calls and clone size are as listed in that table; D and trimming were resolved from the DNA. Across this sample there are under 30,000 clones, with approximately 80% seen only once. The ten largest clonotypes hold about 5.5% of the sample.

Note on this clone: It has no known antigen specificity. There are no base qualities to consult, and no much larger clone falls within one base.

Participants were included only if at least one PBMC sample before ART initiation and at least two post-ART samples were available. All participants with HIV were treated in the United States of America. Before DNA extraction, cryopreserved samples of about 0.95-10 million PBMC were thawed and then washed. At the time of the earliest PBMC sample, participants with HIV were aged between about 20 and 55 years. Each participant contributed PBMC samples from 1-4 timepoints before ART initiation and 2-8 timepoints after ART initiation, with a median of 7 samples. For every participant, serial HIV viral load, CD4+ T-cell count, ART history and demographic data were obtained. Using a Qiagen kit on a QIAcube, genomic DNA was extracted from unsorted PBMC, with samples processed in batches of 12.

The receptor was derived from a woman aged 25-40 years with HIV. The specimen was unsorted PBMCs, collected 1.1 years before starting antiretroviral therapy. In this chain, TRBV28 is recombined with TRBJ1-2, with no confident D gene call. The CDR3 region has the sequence CASTFRTGYGYTF. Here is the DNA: TGTGCCAGCACCTTCAGGACGGGGTATGGCTACACCTTC.